Below, 19 T cell receptor beta chains from the same sample are listed, as sequenced in a study of T cell responses to AZD1222 COVID-19 vaccine. TCRdb keeps only in-frame clones here, not all; method: immunoSEQ multiplex PCR. The data contain some 160,000 clones, about nine tenths of them singletons. Sequencing was performed on peripheral blood, taken on day 0 of AZD1222 vaccination. These receptors were taken from an adult in good health.

The V call is TRBV29-1, the J call TRBJ1-1; D gene unclear. Per the germline V gene, CDR1 is SQVTM and CDR2 is ANQGSEA. Trimming removed 4 bases from V and 3 bases from J, with 15 bases in between. CDR3 length: 14 amino acids. The CDR3 DNA reads as TGCAGCGTTGCGGTCTCCGGACTGTACACTGAAGCTTTCTTT. It is translated as CSVAVSGLYTEAFF.

The chain recombines TRBV7-9 with TRBJ2-1; TRBD2 agrees at 7 bases. V trimming: 0 bases; J trimming: 5 bases; junction bases outside the gene matches: 7. Looked up from germline, CDR1 is SEHNR and CDR2 is FQNEAQ (reference sequence). This CDR3 contains 16 residues. The CDR3 bases are TGTGCCAGCAGCTTAGCACCACTAGCGCAGAACAATGAGCAGTTCTTC. Translation gives CASSLAPLAQNNEQFF.

The chain has TRBV18 and TRBJ2-2; possible D gene TRBD1, 6 bases. With 2 bases removed from V and 4 bases from J, the gap between germline ends came to 11 bases. This CDR3 is 15 amino acids long. Germline assignment: CDR1 KGHSH and CDR2 LQKENI. The CDR3 nucleotides are TGTGCCAGCTCACCAGGGGCAGGGGTCACCGGGGAGCTGTTTTTT. It specifies CASSPGAGVTGELFF.

The chain employs TRBV30 and TRBJ1-6; TRBD1 might be the D (5 bases). The CDR3 spans 13 residues. The germline gives CDR1 GTSNPN, CDR2 SVGIG (reference sequence). Trimming shortened V by 2 bases and J by 7 bases, and 9 bases separated the two germline ends. The CDR3 region has the DNA TGTGCCTGGAGTCGACAGAACAATTCACCCCTCCACTTT. Residues: CAWSRQNNSPLHF.

The chain links TRBV28 to TRBJ2-3; maybe TRBD1 (6 bases). CDR3 length: 15 residues. The germline V gene encodes CDR1 MDHEN and CDR2 SYDVKM. V gave up 3 bases and J gave up 3 bases, with 13 bases separating them. This CDR3 reads CASSLYRDGTDTQYF. CDR3 DNA sequence: TGTGCCAGCAGTTTGTACAGGGATGGAACAGATACGCAGTATTTT.

On this clone: This same CDR3 is encoded by further DNA sequences in the sample. The chain uses TRBV5-6 and TRBJ2-7; tentatively, D is TRBD1 or TRBD2 (5 bases each). There are 13 residues in the CDR3. V lost 4 bases and J lost 2, with 10 bases in between. CDR1 and CDR2 (germline): SGHDT, YYEEEE. The CDR3, as DNA: TGTGCCAGCAGCCGGGACCCGACCTACGAGCAGTACTTC. Protein sequence: CASSRDPTYEQYF.

This chain links TRBV19 with TRBJ1-2; D is perhaps TRBD1 (6 bases). This CDR3 region has 14 residues. Trimming took off 5 bases at V and 4 bases at J, with 14 bases between the two ends. Germline loops: CDR1 LNHDA, CDR2 SQIVND (reference sequence). This CDR3 is CASSHPGATYGYTF. CDR3 coding DNA: TGTGCCAGTAGTCACCCAGGGGCAACCTATGGCTACACCTTC.

This clone appeared a few times. V usage is TRBV6-5 and J usage is TRBJ2-5, with D maybe TRBD2 (6 bases). The CDR3 sequence is 16 residues long. V was clipped by 4 bases and J by 1 base, with 16 bases between them. Germline V gene sequence: CDR1 MNHEY, CDR2 SVGAGI. CDR3 region: CASSLVWRGTQETQYF. CDR3 nucleotides: TGTGCCAGCAGTTTGGTATGGCGGGGAACCCAAGAGACCCAGTACTTC.

This clone appeared once. The CDR3 is CASSLGWTGSGELFF. For the CDR3, the DNA is TGTGCCAGCAGCTTAGGTTGGACAGGGTCCGGGGAGCTGTTTTTT. This chain joins TRBV11-1 and TRBJ2-2, with TRBD1 matching 8 bases. Germline-derived CDR1 and CDR2 are SGHAT and FQDESV (reference sequence). This CDR3 comprises 15 residues. After removal of 1 base from V and 6 bases from J, the junction contained 4 bases not matched to a gene.

The sample holds one count of this clone. The chain employs TRBV11-2 and TRBJ2-3; TRBD2 agrees at 8 bases. CDR3 size: 15 residues. Germline CDR1 and CDR2: SGHAT and FQNNGV. J gave up 2 bases and V 4 bases, and 5 bases lay outside the gene matches. The chain's CDR3 is CASSSLAGFTDTQYF. CDR3 bases: TGTGCCAGCAGCTCTCTAGCGGGCTTCACAGATACGCAGTATTTT.

This chain connects TRBV3-1 (or the pseudogene TRBV3-2) to TRBJ1-2; possible D gene TRBD1, 6 bases. This CDR3 spans 17 amino acids. Germline CDR1 reads LGHDT; CDR2 reads YNNKEL (reference sequence). Trimming cost V 1 base and J 3 bases, with 18 bases left between them. The CDR3 spells CASSQVHQLGADYGYTF. The CDR3 DNA follows: TGTGCCAGCAGCCAAGTACACCAACTGGGGGCTGACTATGGCTACACCTTC.

The chain uses TRBV28 and TRBJ1-6; D is uncertain. V lost 6 bases and J lost 14, with 11 bases in between. The CDR3 is 11 residues long. Germline CDR1 is MDHEN and CDR2 is SYDVKM. The CDR3 DNA reads TGTGCCAGCAGCCCAGGACCGGCCCTCCACTTT. Residues: CASSPGPALHF.

This clone occurred once. J is TRBJ2-1 and V is TRBV7-9; TRBD2 aligns across 9 bases. V gave up 4 bases and J gave up 7 bases; unmatched junction bases: 5. The CDR3 covers 14 residues. CDR1 is SEHNR, CDR2 FQNEAQ, per germline (reference sequence). The CDR3 is CASSYRGRGNEQFF. The CDR3, as DNA: TGTGCCAGCAGCTATCGCGGGAGGGGGAATGAGCAGTTCTTC.

This clone was seen once. The rearrangement joins TRBV9 to TRBJ2-3; 14 bases line up with TRBD2. V lost 4 bases to trimming and J lost 0 bases; unmatched junction nucleotides: 13. Per germline, CDR1 SGDLS and CDR2 YYNGEE. The length of the CDR3 is 20 residues. The CDR3 sequence is CASSSPAGTSGGTSTDTQYF. The CDR3 DNA reads TGTGCCAGCAGCTCTCCTGCGGGGACTAGCGGGGGCACTAGCACAGATACGCAGTATTTT.

V is TRBV6-1 and J is TRBJ1-5, with TRBD1 as a possible D gene (6 bases). The CDR3 is made up of 16 amino acids. Germline values: CDR1 MNHNS, CDR2 SASEGT. The V gene lost 3 bases and the J gene lost 2 bases, with 14 bases spanning the gap. This chain's CDR3 is CASSELRDIRNQPQHF. The CDR3 nucleotides are TGTGCCAGCAGTGAGCTCCGGGACATCCGCAATCAGCCCCAGCATTTT.

The chain employs TRBV4-3 and TRBJ1-2; the D is unclear. The CDR3 is 15 amino acids. Germline CDR1 reads LGHNA; CDR2 reads YSLEER. V lost 4 bases and J lost 0, with 12 bases in between. CDR3 DNA sequence: TGCGCCAGCAGCCCTCGACGGCCGACTAACTATGGCTACACCTTC. Residues: CASSPRRPTNYGYTF.

This chain links TRBV5-1 with TRBJ1-1; no clear D gene. Germline CDR1 reads SGHRS; CDR2 reads YFSETQ. There are 13 residues in the CDR3. V gave up 0 bases and J gave up 0 bases, with 3 bases separating them. The CDR3 spells CASSLDVNTEAFF. The CDR3 DNA sequence: TGCGCCAGCAGCTTGGATGTGAACACTGAAGCTTTCTTT. The full variable domain, its missing parts supplied by reference TRBV5-1 and TRBJ1-1, is KAGVTQTPRYLIKTRGQQVTLSCSPISGHRSVSWYQQTPGQGLQFLFEYFSETQRNKGNFPGRFSGRQFSNSRSEMNVSTLELGDSALYLCASSLDVNTEAFFGQGTRLTVV.

This clone appeared once. The rearrangement uses TRBV7-8 and TRBJ2-1, with D perhaps matching TRBD2 (5 bases). Trimming took 3 bases from V and 6 from J, leaving 9 bases between them. This CDR3 is built from 13 residues. The germline V gene has CDR1 SGHVS and CDR2 FQNEAQ. The CDR3 DNA sequence: TGTGCCAGCAGCTTCGGGGTCGGCAATGAGCAGTTCTTC. Translating gives CASSFGVGNEQFF. The full variable domain, completed using reference TRBV7-8 and TRBJ2-1, is GAGVSQSPRYKVAKRGQDVALRCDPISGHVSLFWYQQALGQGPEFLTYFQNEAQLDKSGLPSDRFFAERPEGSVSTLKIQRTQQEDSAVYLCASSFGVGNEQFFGPGTRLTVL.

The rearrangement links TRBV19 to TRBJ1-1; 8 nucleotides match TRBD1. Losses at the gene ends were 5 bases for V and 5 bases for J; bases not matched to a gene: 10. CDR1 and CDR2 from the germline V gene are LNHDA and SQIVND (reference sequence). CDR3 length: 15 residues. CDR3 nucleotide sequence: TGTGCCAGTAGTTCTCCGACAGGGGTGAGGACTGAAGCTTTCTTT. This encodes CASSSPTGVRTEAFF.